This T cell receptor (beta chain) stems from a study of graft-versus-host responses after intestinal transplantation. Study background: All recipients got anti-thymocyte globulin induction, then tacrolimus and steroids for approximately 3 years.

Clones were read by immunoSEQ multiplex PCR, and TCRdb kept only the in-frame ones, dropping some. Of some 100,000 clones listed, 87% are singletons. Regarding the study as a whole: Recipient marrow showed GvH clones, some seen first in ileum or blood. There was an association between peak levels of circulating GvH clones and early post-transplant HvG declines.

On this clone: The antigen remains undetermined.

This CDR3 has 14 residues. V dropped 2 bases and J dropped 10 bases, with 15 bases sitting between them. In germline, CDR1 is GTSNPN, CDR2 SVGIG (reference sequence). The material sequenced was unstimulated CD4+ T cells sorted from spleen or lymph node cells, taken before transplant. This TCR came from a human donor who was the organ donor for an intestinal transplant. The J gene is TRBJ1-6, the V gene TRBV30; D possibly corresponds to TRBD1 (5 bases). CDR3 in amino acids: CAWSPWGVGSPLHF. DNA for the CDR3: TGTGCCTGGAGTCCGTGGGGGGTTGGATCACCCCTCCACTTT.